Listed below are T cell receptor beta chains from one sample, sequenced in a study of T cell changes during pregnancy in multiple sclerosis. The repertoire was sequenced with immunoSEQ multiplex PCR; TCRdb's copy has only in-frame clones and lacks some. The sample lists 29,000 or so clones, over 85% occurring once. The sample here was CD4+ T cells from peripheral blood mononuclear cells, taken in the first trimester of pregnancy. The receptors come from a female donor with multiple sclerosis, enrolled in a pregnancy study. The CDR3 runs from the conserved cysteine through the conserved F or W. A D gene is named only where the DNA matches it firmly. The size entry is marked missing in some rows and otherwise reads once, few, many or a size class.

-,few,TRBJ1-1,TRBV5-6,TGTGCCAGCAGCGGTGGCTCCCTTCGTGCTTTCATGAACACTGAAGCTTTCTTT,CASSGGSLRAFMNTEAFF
TRBD1,-,TRBJ2-3,TRBV5-1,TGCGCCAGCGGCCCTACAGGGGGAGATACGCAGTATTTT,CASGPTGGDTQYF
-,-,TRBJ1-4,TRBV2,TGTGCCAGCAAGTTGAACAGAGTTAATGAAAAACTGTTTTTT,CASKLNRVNEKLFF
TRBD1,few,TRBJ1-2,TRBV5-5,TGTGCCAGCAGCTTATTCGGACAGGGGGCTCGGTATGGCTACACCTTC,CASSLFGQGARYGYTF
-,-,TRBJ2-2,TRBV7-2,TGTGCCAGCAGCCGTGGGGGCCCCACCGGGGAGCTGTTTTTT,CASSRGGPTGELFF
-,-,TRBJ1-1,TRBV10-1,TGCGCCAGCAGTGAGTCGGGGGCGGACACTGAAGCTTTCTTT,CASSESGADTEAFF
TRBD2,-,TRBJ2-2,TRBV11-2,TGTGCCAGCAGCTTCCGCCCGAGCGGGGCGAGCACCGGGGAGCTGTTTTTT,CASSFRPSGASTGELFF
-,-,TRBJ1-1,TRBV9,TGTGCCAGCAGCTATCGGGTAGATTCTGAAGCTTTCTTT,CASSYRVDSEAFF
TRBD1,-,TRBJ2-5,TRBV9,TGTGCCAGCAGCCTCGCCGGGACAGAAGAGACCCAGTACTTC,CASSLAGTEETQYF
-,-,TRBJ1-5,TRBV27,TGTGCCAGCAGTTTTTACGCTCGCGGAAATCAGCCCCAGCATTTT,CASSFYARGNQPQHF
TRBD2,-,TRBJ2-7,TRBV30,TGTGCCCCCAAACGTCTAGCGGGCTCCTACGAGCAGTACTTC,CAPKRLAGSYEQYF
-,-,TRBJ1-2,TRBV19,TGTGCCAGTAATCAGGGGTGGGACTATGGCTACACCTTC,CASNQGWDYGYTF
-,few,TRBJ1-1,TRBV5-5,TGTGCCAGCACAGTCGCTGTGAACACTGAAGCTTTCTTT,CASTVAVNTEAFF
TRBD2,-,TRBJ2-1,TRBV5-4,TGTGCCAGCAGCTTGGGGGGAGCGGGGTCCTACAATGAGCAGTTCTTC,CASSLGGAGSYNEQFF
-,few,TRBJ1-1,TRBV2,TGTGCCACCCACTATTACGGGAACACTGAAGCTTTCTTT,CATHYYGNTEAFF
-,-,TRBJ1-1,TRBV19,TGTGCCAGTGCCCCCCTGGACAGAGGGCCGAACACTGAAGCTTTCTTT,CASAPLDRGPNTEAFF
-,once,TRBJ2-7,TRBV28,TGTGCCAGCAGTCAACCGGGAGAGGGATATAGCTTC,CASSQPGEGYSF
TRBD1,-,TRBJ1-2,TRBV2,TGTGCCAGCAGTCCACAGGGGGCTGGCGGCTACACCTTC,CASSPQGAGGYTF
TRBD2,-,TRBJ2-1,TRBV7-3,TGTGCCAGCAGCTCGGGGGGTTCCTACAATGAGCAGTTCTTC,CASSSGGSYNEQFF
-,-,TRBJ1-3,TRBV30,TGTGCCTGGAGTGTAGGACAGTACTCTGGAAACACCATATATTTT,CAWSVGQYSGNTIYF
-,-,TRBJ2-3,TRBV2,TGTGCCAGCAGTGAGGAAGCGTTCCCCGATACGCAGTATTTT,CASSEEAFPDTQYF
-,few,TRBJ2-7,TRBV10-3,TGTGCCGTAACCCCGGGACAAAGCTCCTACGAGCAGTACTTC,CAVTPGQSSYEQYF
TRBD1,-,TRBJ2-1,TRBV6-5,TGTGCCAGCAGTTACTCGCAGGGGGACGGCGATGAGCAGTTCTTC,CASSYSQGDGDEQFF
-,-,TRBJ2-2,TRBV27,TGTGCCAGCAGTTTAACCCAAGGGAGGACCGGGGAGCTGTTTTTT,CASSLTQGRTGELFF
TRBD1,once,TRBJ1-5,TRBV28,TGTGCCAGCAACGCCGCGACAGGGGGGCAACAGCCCCAGCATTTT,CASNAATGGQQPQHF
TRBD2,-,TRBJ2-3,TRBV4-1,TGCGCCAGCAGCCAAGTACTAGCGGGCCGGGATACGCAGTATTTT,CASSQVLAGRDTQYF
-,-,TRBJ1-2,TRBV5-1,TGCGCCAGCAGTTCTGGGCAGATTCTTCCAGCTAACTATGGCTACACCTTC,CASSSGQILPANYGYTF
-,-,TRBJ1-2,TRBV6-1,TGTGCCAGCAGTGAACAGATCTATGGCTACACCTTC,CASSEQIYGYTF
-,-,TRBJ1-1,TRBV5-1,TGCGCCAGCAGCCAACAAGGGGGGGGCAACACTGAAGCTTTCTTT,CASSQQGGGNTEAFF
-,-,TRBJ2-2,TRBV4-3,TGCGCCAGCAGCCAGACGGGACATTACACCGGGGAGCTGTTTTTT,CASSQTGHYTGELFF
TRBD1,-,TRBJ1-1,TRBV29-1,TGCAGCGTCGGACAGGGGTGGGGGATGAACACTGAAGCTTTCTTT,CSVGQGWGMNTEAFF
TRBD1,-,TRBJ1-1,TRBV29-1,TGCAGCGTTGTTAGGGACAGGCTGAACACTGAAGCTTTCTTT,CSVVRDRLNTEAFF
TRBD1,-,TRBJ1-2,TRBV28,TGTGCCAGCAGTTTGGTGACAGGGGGCTATGGCTACACCTTC,CASSLVTGGYGYTF
-,-,TRBJ1-5,TRBV2,TGTGCCAGCAGTATCACAGCCCGGGGGGCTCAGCCCCAGCATTTT,CASSITARGAQPQHF
TRBD2,once,TRBJ2-2,TRBV7-9,TGTGCCAGCAGCTTTCGGACTAGCGGGGTTGGGGAGCTGTTTTTT,CASSFRTSGVGELFF
TRBD2,-,TRBJ2-3,TRBV10-3,TGTGCCATCAGTGCCGGTAGCGGGTTTATAGATACGCAGTATTTT,CAISAGSGFIDTQYF
TRBD1,-,TRBJ1-2,TRBV4-2,TGTGCCAGCAGCCATGGGGACAGGGGGCAGTTAGGCTACACCTTC,CASSHGDRGQLGYTF
-,-,TRBJ1-2,TRBV7-8,TGTGCCAGCAGCCTAACCGACTGGGACTATGGCTACACCTTC,CASSLTDWDYGYTF
TRBD1,-,TRBJ2-1,TRBV2,TGTGCCAGCAGCTTCGACAGGGGACCCTACAATGAGCAGTTCTTC,CASSFDRGPYNEQFF